This is a list of T cell receptor beta chains from one sample in a study of T cell responses to AZD1222 COVID-19 vaccine. Assay: immunoSEQ multiplex PCR; the TCRdb copy retains only in-frame clones and omits some. This table holds about 100,000 clones, roughly 90% found once. This material consisted of peripheral blood, taken on day 0 of AZD1222 vaccination. Every receptor here comes from an adult in good health. CDR3s include the opening cysteine and the closing phenylalanine or tryptophan.

cdr3_length v_call cdr3_aa
11 TRBV28 CASRQDYEQYF
13 TRBV27 CASSRNDAETQYF
17 TRBV7-7 CASRRGGVAGGSGELFF
15 TRBV5-1 CASSLGDRENNEQFF
12 TRBV6-6 CASSEGEDGYTF
15 TRBV7-7 CASSSGLADTDTQYF
14 TRBV6-4 CASSQQGFMDEQFF
16 TRBV10-3 CAISLDSGRSYNEQFF
21 TRBV5-1 CASSSPYPGTSGAQAYNEQFF
16 TRBV6-5 CASSYLRSGTKEKLFF
15 TRBV7-2 CASSLGTGISGGYTF
14 TRBV27 CASRIDRGSYEQYF
14 TRBV5-1 CASSLEGQAWPQHF
15 TRBV19 CASSLLDRGREKLFF
14 TRBV5-4 CASSYKGTVYGYTF
13 TRBV10-2 CASSPGTLYEQYF
14 TRBV27 CASRLRQLTGELFF
12 TRBV12-3/TRBV12-4 CASSLSNYGYTF
14 TRBV28 CASSLGVVAYEQYF
16 TRBV27 CASSLYSSGWLYEQYF
13 TRBV3-1/TRBV3-2 CASSQEGLAPQFF
14 TRBV6-4 CASSDSGENTEAFF
16 TRBV6-6 CASSGPVAGAAYEQYF
13 TRBV18 CASSPLGTDTQYF
14 TRBV6-5 CASSFRDPHTEAFF
13 TRBV6-6 CASWYPNTGELFF
10 TRBV30 CAWSGRPQHF
14 TRBV6-5 CASSIADSNYGYTF
16 TRBV19 CASSIGTSGRFGEQYF
15 TRBV5-4 CASSPLTGTGTEAFF
15 TRBV28 CASRPGGYLTGELFF
14 TRBV19 CASSYQGGGDTQYF
14 TRBV6-4 CASSATSSYNEQFF
17 TRBV5-1 CASSLGGTTANTETQYF
11 TRBV10-2 CASRYQETQYF